This TCR beta chain appears in the sequencing data of a study of blood T cell repertoires in COVID-19. This CDR3 spans 17 amino acids. Germline V gene sequence: CDR1 SEHNR, CDR2 FQNEAQ (reference sequence). The J segment lost 0 bases and the V segment lost 4 bases, leaving 11 bases of the junction unmatched. Assay: immunoSEQ multiplex PCR; the TCRdb copy retains only in-frame clones and omits some. The sample shows approximately 25,000 clones, roughly 87% of them seen only once. The sequence derives from a man aged 50-60 years with active COVID-19. Sequenced material: peripheral blood. The V and J genes are TRBV7-9 and TRBJ2-7; TRBD1 matches 8 bases. The CDR3 spells CASSSRTGRGSSYEQYF. CDR3 nucleotide sequence: TGTGCCAGCAGCTCCAGGACAGGGCGGGGTAGCTCCTACGAGCAGTACTTC.